The 17 T cell receptor beta chains listed next were all sequenced from one sample in a study of T cells after yellow fever vaccination. From the 5' RACE reads, TCRdb called clonotypes with MiXCR, one entry per CDR3 protein. Of tens of thousands of distinct CDR3 sequences listed, about 6% are singletons. Sequencing used PBMCs, either bulk or a sorted T-cell subset (CD4+, CD8+, memory, or dextramer-sorted; not recorded which), obtained on the day of the yellow fever booster vaccination. These receptors came from a man younger than 45 who received the YFV17D yellow fever vaccine.

The chain combines TRBV15 with TRBJ1-3; tentatively, D is TRBD1 (5 bases). The germline gives CDR1 LNHNV, CDR2 YYDKDF (reference sequence). The CDR3 loop spans 13 amino acids. The V and J ends lost 9 bases and 5 bases respectively, with 14 bases between them. The CDR3 DNA reads as TGTGCCACTTCGAGCAGGACAAGAAACACCATATATTTT. The encoded protein is CATSSRTRNTIYF. The full variable domain, in which reference TRBV15 and TRBJ1-3 provide the parts outside the CDR3, is DAMVIQNPRYQVTQFGKPVTLSCSQTLNHNVMYWYQQKSSQAPKLLFHYYDKDFNNEADTPDNFQSRRPNTSFCFLDIRSPGLGDTAMYLCATSSRTRNTIYFGEGSWLTVV.

In this sample, this clonotype turned up many times. The V call is TRBV7-6, the J call TRBJ2-5, with D maybe TRBD2 (5 bases). The CDR3 contains 13 residues. V dropped 0 bases and J dropped 5 bases, with 7 bases sitting between them. CDR1 SGHVS and CDR2 FNYEAQ come from the germline V gene. In nucleotides, the CDR3 is TGTGCCAGCAGCTTAGCGCGAGGGGAGACCCAGTACTTC. This translates into CASSLARGETQYF.

V is TRBV27 and J is TRBJ2-5; D call uncertain. Germline CDR1 reads MNHEY; CDR2 reads SMNVEV (reference sequence). The germline V and J ends were trimmed by 4 bases and 1 base, with 7 bases remaining between them. CDR3 size: 13 residues. The CDR3 loop reads CASSSGLQETQYF. The CDR3 bases are TGTGCCAGCAGTTCGGGCCTCCAAGAGACCCAGTACTTC.

This clonotype was seen repeatedly, ten times or more. The V gene is TRBV6-6, the J gene TRBJ1-3; D ambiguous. Germline V lookup: CDR1 MNHNY, CDR2 SVGAGI (reference sequence). Trimming took off 6 bases at V and 4 bases at J, with 7 bases between the two ends. This CDR3 has 12 amino acids. The CDR3 reads CASSETGNTIYF. The CDR3 coding sequence is TGTGCCAGCAGCGAAACAGGAAACACCATATATTTT.

Details on this clonotype: A much larger clone differs from this one at a single base, so this may be a read error. The rearrangement links TRBV5-1 to TRBJ2-5, with D perhaps TRBD1 (7 bases). The germline V gene encodes CDR1 SGHRS and CDR2 YFSETQ. The CDR3 extends over 13 amino acids. CDR3 sequence reads: CARSLEGAKTQYF. The CDR3 nucleotides are TGCGCCCGCAGCTTGGAGGGGGCCAAGACCCAGTACTTC.

Details on this clonotype: A much more abundant neighbour one base away suggests this may be a read error. The J gene is TRBJ1-5, the V gene TRBV12-3 or TRBV12-4; TRBD1 agrees at 8 bases. The CDR3 totals 14 residues. CDR3 DNA sequence: TGTTCCAGCAGTGGGCGGACAGGGAATCTGCCCCAGCATTTT. Translation gives CSSSGRTGNLPQHF.

This clonotype was seen many times. The CDR3 region is CASSVQGADTQYF. CDR3 DNA: TGTGCCAGCAGCGTACAGGGGGCAGATACGCAGTATTTT. V and J are TRBV7-2 and TRBJ2-3; TRBD1 matches 8 bases. Germline V gene sequence: CDR1 SGHTA, CDR2 FQGNSA. This CDR3 contains 13 residues. V was clipped by 5 bases and J by 4 bases; unmatched bases: 2.

The chain employs TRBV24-1 and TRBJ2-3, with TRBD2 identical over 8 bases. This CDR3 is 16 amino acids long. V lost 2 bases, J lost 2 bases, and 5 bases stayed unmatched. CDR1 KGHDR and CDR2 SFDVKD come from the germline V gene. As DNA, the CDR3 is TGTGCCACCAGTGATTCTAATAGCGGGGTCACAGATACGCAGTATTTT. This sequence encodes CATSDSNSGVTDTQYF.

About this clonotype: It may be a read error: a sequence one base away is much more abundant. CDR3: CCANWASGMTDTQYF. CDR3 bases: TGCTGTGCTAACTGGGCTAGCGGGATGACAGATACGCAGTATTTT. The V gene is TRBV20-1, the J gene TRBJ2-3, with 9 bases lining up with TRBD2. Germline loops: CDR1 DFQATT, CDR2 SNEGSKA (reference sequence). The CDR3 consists of 15 residues.

This clonotype is medium-sized in the sample. The rearrangement links TRBV6-2 or TRBV6-3 to TRBJ1-4; no firm D call. V was trimmed by 1 base and J by 5 bases, leaving 11 bases between them. Germline V CDR1 and CDR2: MNHEY, SVGEGT. CDR3 length equals 15 residues. The CDR3 reads CASSYLPDGNEKLFF. The CDR3 coding sequence is TGTGCCAGCAGTTACTTACCGGACGGGAATGAAAAACTGTTTTTT.

This clonotype was recorded a few times. This chain links TRBV6-6 with TRBJ2-5, with a possible D match to TRBD1 (5 bases). The V and J ends lost 8 bases and 5 bases respectively, with 12 bases between them. This CDR3 contains 12 residues. Germline values: CDR1 MNHNY, CDR2 SVGAGI (reference sequence). The CDR3 loop reads CASSRDRETQYF. Written as DNA, the CDR3 is TGTGCCAGCTCCAGGGATCGGGAGACCCAGTACTTC.

This clonotype has just a few counts. The CDR3 bases are TGTGCCAGCTCACAAAATAGCGGGAGTGACACCGGGGAGCTGTTTTTT. Its translation is CASSQNSGSDTGELFF. This chain uses TRBV18 with TRBJ2-2; 9 bases line up with TRBD2. Germline V CDR1 and CDR2: KGHSH, LQKENI. CDR3 length: 16 amino acids. Unmatched junction bases numbered 6, after V lost 4 bases and J lost 3 bases. Full variable domain (remainder filled in from reference TRBV18 and TRBJ2-2): NAGVMQNPRHLVRRRGQEARLRCSPMKGHSHVYWYRQLPEEGLKFMVYLQKENIIDESGMPKERFSAEFPKEGPSILRIQQVVRGDSAAYFCASSQNSGSDTGELFFGEGSRLTVL.

The CDR3 DNA is TGCGCCAGCAGCCAAGATCCACTAGCAGTGTACGAGCAGTACTTC. It translates to CASSQDPLAVYEQYF. The rearrangement uses TRBV4-3 and TRBJ2-7; maybe TRBD2 (6 bases). The CDR3 loop spans 15 amino acids. Germline V lookup: CDR1 LGHNA, CDR2 YSLEER. Deletions cut 0 bases from V and 4 bases from J, with 13 bases between.

This clonotype showed up many times. V is TRBV7-9 and J is TRBJ2-5; TRBD1 might be the D (6 bases). The CDR3 covers 10 residues. Germline V lookup: CDR1 SEHNR, CDR2 FQNEAQ (reference sequence). For the CDR3, the DNA is TGTGCGGGGGCCCAAGAGACCCAGTACTTC. This codes for CAGAQETQYF.

This clonotype was detected many times. The chain recombines TRBV6-4 with TRBJ2-3, with TRBD1 matching 10 bases. V lost 4 bases and J lost 3; bases outside the gene matches: 4. The germline CDR1 and CDR2 sequences are MRHNA and SNTAGT. The CDR3 runs to 15 residues. The CDR3 spells CASSVGTGDTDTQYF. The DNA of the CDR3 is TGTGCCAGCAGTGTGGGGACAGGGGATACAGATACGCAGTATTTT.

As regards this clonotype: This sequence may be a read error, since a much larger clone differs from it by one base. The chain is built from TRBV10-3 and TRBJ1-5; weak D call: TRBD1 (6 bases). Trimming pared 10 bases from V and 0 bases from J, leaving 22 bases between. The germline CDR1 and CDR2 sequences are ENHRY and SYGVKD. The CDR3 sequence is 17 residues long. The CDR3 coding sequence is TGTGCCAACATGCCGGGGAGGGGGGGATATAGCAATCAGCCCCAGCATTTT. It translates to CANMPGRGGYSNQPQHF.

In this sample, this clonotype turned up many times. The CDR3 bases are TGCGCCAGCAGTGAGGGAGGGACAGATACGCAGTATTTT. Residues: CASSEGGTDTQYF. V usage is TRBV10-2 and J usage is TRBJ2-3; possible D gene TRBD2, 6 bases. The CDR3 spans 13 residues. V gave up 2 bases and J gave up 3 bases, with 6 bases separating them. Germline V lookup: CDR1 WSHSY, CDR2 SAAADI.